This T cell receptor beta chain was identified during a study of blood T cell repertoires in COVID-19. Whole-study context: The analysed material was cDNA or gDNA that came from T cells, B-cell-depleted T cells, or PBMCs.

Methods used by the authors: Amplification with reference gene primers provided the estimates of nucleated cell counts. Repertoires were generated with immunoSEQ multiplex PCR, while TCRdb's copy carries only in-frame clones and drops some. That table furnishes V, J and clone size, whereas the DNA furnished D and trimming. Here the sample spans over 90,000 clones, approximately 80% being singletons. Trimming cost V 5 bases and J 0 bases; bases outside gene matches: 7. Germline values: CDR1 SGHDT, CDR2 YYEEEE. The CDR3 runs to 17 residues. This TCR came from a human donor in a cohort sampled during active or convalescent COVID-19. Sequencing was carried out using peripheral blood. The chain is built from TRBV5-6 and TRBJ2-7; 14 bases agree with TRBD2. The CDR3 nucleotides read TGTGCCAGCAGTCCAACAGGACTAGCGGGGGGCTCCTACGAGCAGTACTTC. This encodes CASSPTGLAGGSYEQYF.